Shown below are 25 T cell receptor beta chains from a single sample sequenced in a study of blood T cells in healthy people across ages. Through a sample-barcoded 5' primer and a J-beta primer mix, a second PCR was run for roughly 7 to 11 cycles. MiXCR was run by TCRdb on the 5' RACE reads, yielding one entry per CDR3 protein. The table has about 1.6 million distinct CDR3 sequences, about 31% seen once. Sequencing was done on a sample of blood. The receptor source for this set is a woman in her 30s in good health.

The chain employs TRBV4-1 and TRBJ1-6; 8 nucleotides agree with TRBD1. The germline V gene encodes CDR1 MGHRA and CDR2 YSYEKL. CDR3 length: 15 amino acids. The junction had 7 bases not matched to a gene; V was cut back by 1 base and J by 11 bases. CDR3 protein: CASSQVRTGSTPLHF. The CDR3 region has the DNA TGCGCCAGCAGCCAAGTTCGGACAGGGTCGACACCCCTCCACTTT.

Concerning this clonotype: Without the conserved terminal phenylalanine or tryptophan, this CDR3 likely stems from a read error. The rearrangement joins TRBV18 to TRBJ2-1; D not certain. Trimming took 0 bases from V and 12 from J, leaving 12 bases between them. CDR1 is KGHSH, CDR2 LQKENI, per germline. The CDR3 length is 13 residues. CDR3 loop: CASSPPTEVRQFL. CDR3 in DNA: TGTGCCAGCTCACCACCGACGGAAGTTCGGCAGTTCTTA.

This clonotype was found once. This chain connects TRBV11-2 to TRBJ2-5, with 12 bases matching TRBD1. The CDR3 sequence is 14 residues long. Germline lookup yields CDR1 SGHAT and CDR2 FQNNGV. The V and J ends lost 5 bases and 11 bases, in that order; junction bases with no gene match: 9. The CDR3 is CASSLGTGGWEQYF. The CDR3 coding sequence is TGTGCCAGCAGCCTCGGGACAGGGGGCTGGGAGCAGTACTTC.

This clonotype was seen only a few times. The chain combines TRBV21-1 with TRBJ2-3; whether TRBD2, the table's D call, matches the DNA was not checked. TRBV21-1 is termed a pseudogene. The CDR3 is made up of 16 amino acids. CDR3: CASSMGLAGGTDTQYF. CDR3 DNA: TGTGCCAGCAGCATGGGACTAGCGGGAGGCACAGATACGCAGTATTTT.

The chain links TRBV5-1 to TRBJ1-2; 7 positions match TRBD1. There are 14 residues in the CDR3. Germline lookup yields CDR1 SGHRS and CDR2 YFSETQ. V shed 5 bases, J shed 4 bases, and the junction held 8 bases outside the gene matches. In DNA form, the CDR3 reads TGCGCCAGCAGTTGGACAGGAGAGGGCTATGGCTACACCTTC. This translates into CASSWTGEGYGYTF.

The chain's CDR3 is CASSFAVYSSYEQYF. CDR3 DNA: TGTGCCAGCAGCTTTGCGGTCTACAGCTCCTACGAGCAGTACTTC. The rearrangement joins TRBV7-2 to TRBJ2-7; no firm D call. The V and J ends lost 3 bases and 0 bases respectively, with 12 bases between them. CDR1 is SGHTA and CDR2 is FQGNSA in the germline V gene. The CDR3 totals 15 residues.

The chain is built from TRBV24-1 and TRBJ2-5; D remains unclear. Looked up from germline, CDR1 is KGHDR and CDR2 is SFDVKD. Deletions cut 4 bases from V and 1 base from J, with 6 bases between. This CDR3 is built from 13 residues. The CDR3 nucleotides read TGTGCCACCAGTGACCGGACCCAAGAGACCCAGTACTTC. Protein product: CATSDRTQETQYF.

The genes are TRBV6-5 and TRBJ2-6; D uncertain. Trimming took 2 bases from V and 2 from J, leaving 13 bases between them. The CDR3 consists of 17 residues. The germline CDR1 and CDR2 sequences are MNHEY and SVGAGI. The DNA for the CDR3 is TGTGCCAGCAGTTACCAACCCCTGGGCCCTGGGGCCAACGTCCTGACTTTC. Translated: CASSYQPLGPGANVLTF.

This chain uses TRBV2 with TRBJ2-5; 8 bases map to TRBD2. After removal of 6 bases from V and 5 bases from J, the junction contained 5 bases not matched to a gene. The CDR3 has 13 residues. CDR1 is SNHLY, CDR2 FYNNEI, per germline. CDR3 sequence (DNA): TGTGCCAGCAGGGACTCGGGGGGGGAGACCCAGTACTTC. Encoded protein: CASRDSGGETQYF.

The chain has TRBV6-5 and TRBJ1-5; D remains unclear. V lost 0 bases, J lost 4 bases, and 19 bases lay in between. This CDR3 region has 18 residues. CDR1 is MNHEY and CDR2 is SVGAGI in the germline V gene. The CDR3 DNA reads TGTGCCAGCAGTTACTCGGAACGGAGGGAACGGTTAAATCAGCCCCAGCATTTT. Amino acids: CASSYSERRERLNQPQHF.

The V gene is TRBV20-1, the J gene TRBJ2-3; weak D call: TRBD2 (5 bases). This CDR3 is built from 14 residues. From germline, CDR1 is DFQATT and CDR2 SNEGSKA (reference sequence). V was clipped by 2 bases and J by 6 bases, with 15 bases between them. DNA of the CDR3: TGCAGTGCTAGATCCCCTAGCAATCCGGATACGCAGTATTTT. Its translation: CSARSPSNPDTQYF.

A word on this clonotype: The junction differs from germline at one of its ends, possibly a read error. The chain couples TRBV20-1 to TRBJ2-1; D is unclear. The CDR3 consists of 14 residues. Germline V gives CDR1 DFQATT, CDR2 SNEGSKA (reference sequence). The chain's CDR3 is CSASPPISHNEQFF. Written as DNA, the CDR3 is TGCAGTGCTAGTCCCCCCATCTCCCACAATGAGCAGTTCTTC.

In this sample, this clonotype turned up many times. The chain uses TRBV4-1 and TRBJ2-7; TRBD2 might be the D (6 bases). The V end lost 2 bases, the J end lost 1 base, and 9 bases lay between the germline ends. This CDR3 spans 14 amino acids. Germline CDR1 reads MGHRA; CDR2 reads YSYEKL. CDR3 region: CASSQPRESYEQYF. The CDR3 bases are TGCGCCAGCAGCCAACCCCGGGAGTCCTACGAGCAGTACTTC.

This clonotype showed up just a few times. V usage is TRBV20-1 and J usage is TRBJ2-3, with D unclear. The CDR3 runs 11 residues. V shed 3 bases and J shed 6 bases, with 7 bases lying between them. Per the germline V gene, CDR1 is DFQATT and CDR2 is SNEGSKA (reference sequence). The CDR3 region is CSASSGDTQYF. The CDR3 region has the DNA TGCAGTGCTAGTTCCGGGGATACGCAGTATTTT.

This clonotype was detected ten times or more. The CDR3 DNA follows: TGTGCCATCAGGAGGAGTGAGGCTAGCACAGATACGCAGTATTTT. Translating it yields CAIRRSEASTDTQYF. The V and J genes are TRBV10-3 and TRBJ2-3; D not resolved. The CDR3 is 15 amino acids. Germline CDR1 and CDR2: ENHRY and SYGVKD. V gave up 6 bases and J gave up 0 bases, with 13 bases separating them.

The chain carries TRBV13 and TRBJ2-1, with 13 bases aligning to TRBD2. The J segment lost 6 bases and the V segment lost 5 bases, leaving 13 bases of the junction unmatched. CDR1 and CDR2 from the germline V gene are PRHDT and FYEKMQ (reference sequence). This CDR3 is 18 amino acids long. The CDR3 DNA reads TGTGCCAGCAGCCCAACCAAGACTAGCGGGGGGCCGGGCAATGAGCAGTTCTTC. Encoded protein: CASSPTKTSGGPGNEQFF.

The CDR3: CSARNGGSNTEAFF. The CDR3 region has the DNA TGCAGTGCTAGAAACGGGGGCTCGAACACTGAAGCTTTCTTT. J is TRBJ1-1 and V is TRBV20-1; the D gene is possibly TRBD1 (6 bases). CDR1 and CDR2 from the germline V gene are DFQATT and SNEGSKA (reference sequence). V lost 2 bases and J 1 base, leaving 11 bases between the germline ends. CDR3 length equals 14 residues.

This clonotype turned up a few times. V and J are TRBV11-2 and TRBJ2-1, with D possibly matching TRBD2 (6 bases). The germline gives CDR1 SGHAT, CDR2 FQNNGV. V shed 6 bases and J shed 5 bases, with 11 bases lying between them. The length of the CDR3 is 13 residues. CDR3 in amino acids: CASRRLGNNEQFF. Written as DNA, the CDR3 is TGTGCCAGCAGACGACTAGGGAACAATGAGCAGTTCTTC.

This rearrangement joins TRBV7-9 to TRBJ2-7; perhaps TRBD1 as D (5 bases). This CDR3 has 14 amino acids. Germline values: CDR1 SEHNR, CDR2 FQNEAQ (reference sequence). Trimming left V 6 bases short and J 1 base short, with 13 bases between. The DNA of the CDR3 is TGTGCCAGCAGATCCGGACAAAGATCCTACGAGCAGTACTTC. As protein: CASRSGQRSYEQYF.

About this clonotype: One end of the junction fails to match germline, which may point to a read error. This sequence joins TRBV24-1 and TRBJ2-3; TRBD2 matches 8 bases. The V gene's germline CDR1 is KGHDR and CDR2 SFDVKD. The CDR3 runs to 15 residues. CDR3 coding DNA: TGTGCCACTAGTGACGCGGGAGGAATCGCAGATACGCAGTATTTT. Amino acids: CATSDAGGIADTQYF.

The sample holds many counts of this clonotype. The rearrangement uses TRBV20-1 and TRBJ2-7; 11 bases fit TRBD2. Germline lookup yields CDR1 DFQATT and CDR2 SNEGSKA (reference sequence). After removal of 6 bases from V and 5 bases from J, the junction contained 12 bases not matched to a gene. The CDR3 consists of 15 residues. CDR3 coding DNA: TGCAGTGCAGCAAAGGGCTCTAGCGGGAGGAACGAGCAGTACTTC. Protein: CSAAKGSSGRNEQYF.

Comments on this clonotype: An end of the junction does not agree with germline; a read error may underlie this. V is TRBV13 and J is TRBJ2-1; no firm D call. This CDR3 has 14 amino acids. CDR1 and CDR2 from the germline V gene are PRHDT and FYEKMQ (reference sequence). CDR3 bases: TGTGTCAGCATAAGAGGTGGTCACTACAATGAGCAGTTCTTC. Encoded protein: CVSIRGGHYNEQFF.

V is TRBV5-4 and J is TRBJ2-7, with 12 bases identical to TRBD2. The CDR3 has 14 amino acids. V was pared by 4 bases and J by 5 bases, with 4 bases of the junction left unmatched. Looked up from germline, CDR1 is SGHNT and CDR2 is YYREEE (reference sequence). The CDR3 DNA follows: TGTGCCAGCAGCATCAGACTAGCGGGAGACGAGCAGTACTTC. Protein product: CASSIRLAGDEQYF.

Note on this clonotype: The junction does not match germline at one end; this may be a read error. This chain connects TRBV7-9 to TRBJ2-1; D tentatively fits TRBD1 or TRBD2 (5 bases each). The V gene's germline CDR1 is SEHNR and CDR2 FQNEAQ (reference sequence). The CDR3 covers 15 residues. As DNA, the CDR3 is TGTGCCAGCAGCACGGGACGGCGATCCTACAATGAGCGGTTCTTC. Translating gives CASSTGRRSYNERFF.

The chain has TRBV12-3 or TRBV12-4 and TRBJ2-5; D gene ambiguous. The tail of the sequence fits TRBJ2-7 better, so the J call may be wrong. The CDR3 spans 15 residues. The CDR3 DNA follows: TGTGCCAGCACAAGGTCCCAGCTACCAAATTACGAGCAGTACTTC. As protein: CASTRSQLPNYEQYF.